The T cell receptor beta chain described here comes from a study of T cells in women clearing cervical HPV infection (dated by TCRdb to about 2018). Background for the entire study: The cases were some 27 women with histologically confirmed HPV16-related CIN3 or worse, and 2 of these cases were invasive cancers. Among cases, blood sampling occurred a median of about 150 days after lesion detection, with an interquartile range of roughly 85 to 220 days. An exploratory proof-of-principle case-control study, nested within the Guanacaste HPV Natural History Study in Costa Rica, was conducted to compare TCR repertoires across cervical HPV16 outcomes. In the parent cohort, around 10,000 women aged 18 or older were enrolled in Guanacaste, Costa Rica, during about 1992 to 1994 and were followed for seven years. Five blinded duplicates per group were added as quality controls, so that 60 or so samples were obtained: roughly 50 participants and around 10 replicates. Since only a few of the women had HLA typing available, the possibility that HLA type was acting as a confounder could not be ruled out. Blood from cases was collected at the visit where the lesion was first found, while blood from controls was collected once the infection could no longer be detected. Cases and controls were matched on age within five years and on year of sample collection. Cases had a median age of around 32 years and controls had a median age of 38, with no significant differences in baseline characteristics. The approximately 25 controls were women who cleared a single incident HPV16 infection within 12 months without developing precancer or cancer. What the authors observed across the whole study: Random forest classifiers that combined richness and V gene abundances separated cases from controls with an estimated AUC of around 0.87. The cross-sectional design could not show whether associations preceded infection or resulted from it; effector/memory subsets and HPV-specific T cells were not isolated. Because T-cell numbers per sample were unknown, differences in richness could reflect varying T-cell content rather than repertoire biology. TRBV6-7 relative abundance was lower in cases than in controls (around 0.11% versus 0.15%; Bonferroni P = 0.0008). TCR repertoire richness was significantly higher in CIN3+ cases than in controls across sequencing depths, while evenness did not differ.

As to this clone: Its antigen is not yet known. Sequencing ends 3 residues short of the CDR3 end; the germline J gene provides the rest.

TCR beta CDR3 regions were amplified by multiplex PCR using the immunoSEQ assay from an average of around 1,200 ng genomic DNA per sample. Primer bias was corrected in the assay by using a complete synthetic TCR repertoire to establish an amplification baseline. Amplicons were sequenced on the Illumina platform. On the authors' methods: Sequences were error-corrected by clustering with frequency ratios and a modified nearest-neighbor algorithm and were then analyzed in the immunoSEQ Analyzer with IMGT gene definitions. At each rarefaction depth, TCR richness and evenness were averaged over 20 rarefaction repeats, and samples with fewer sequences than the depth were excluded. V, D and J gene relative abundances were compared between groups with Wilcoxon rank sum tests, applying FDR correction. An intraclass correlation of roughly 96% for TCR richness and an average of around 82% across 65 or so gene segments were obtained from the blinded duplicates. TCRdb re-hosts the immuneACCESS table, in-frame sequences only. Its copies lack some clones; in the studies checked, an unresolved V gene accounts for under half of them, and the cause for the rest is not known. D and trimming come from the DNA, and the V and J calls and clone size come from that table. Per the sample table, the count is roughly 48,000 clones. 1.5% to 2% of the sample comes from the top ten.

Every participant had a single incident cervical HPV16 infection, and prevalent HPV16 infections were excluded. Cervical HPV DNA was detected by MY09/MY11 PCR, and genotyping was performed by dot-blot hybridization. Fifteen mL of heparinized blood was centrifuged, after which the buffy coat was aliquoted, frozen at -30 degrees C, and then stored at -80 degrees C. QIAGEN kits were used to extract genomic DNA from the buffy coat specimens. As encoded in the germline V gene, CDR1 is SGHAT while CDR2 is FQNNGV. Trimming accounts for 3 bases at V and 5 bases at J, while the number of junction bases matched to no gene is 5. The CDR3 starts with the cysteine, ends with the phenylalanine, and has 15 residues. The DNA shown is the part of the CDR3 that was read: 36 bases, in frame from base 1.

This receptor was obtained from a woman between 18 and 75 years old with a cervical HPV16 infection that either progressed to CIN3+ or cleared (not recorded which). The V and J segments used are TRBV11-2 and TRBJ2-5; TRBD2 fits 11 bases in the junction. The sample comprised blood buffy coat. The sequenced CDR3 bases are TGTGCCAGCAGCTTTAGCGGGAGGGCCGGGGAGACC. Its coded protein is CASSFSGRAGET. The entire CDR3 is CASSFSGRAGETQYF.